This T cell receptor beta chain was retrieved from a study of CD8+ T cells in alopecia areata. Germline V gene sequence: CDR1 LNHDA, CDR2 SQIVND (reference sequence). V lost 5 bases, J lost 4 bases, and 15 bases lay in between. The CDR3 runs to 15 residues. Study-level findings and limits: TCR sharing across patients was less clear than in mice, possibly HLA-related. Resident alphabeta T cells of normal skin are also sequenced in scalp samples. It was lesional scalp, especially alopecia totalis/universalis, that showed higher clonality than normal scalp.

Once RNA had been extracted, it was reverse transcribed into cDNA to act as the sequencing template. TCRdb keeps only in-frame clones here, not all; method: immunoSEQ multiplex PCR. The sample contains about 140,000 clones, about 60% of which appear only once. Remarks on this clone: Its antigen is undetermined.

Sorting of CD4+ and CD8+ T cells was performed on PBMCs. This TCR derives from a human donor in good health. The chain couples TRBV19 to TRBJ1-5; the D gene is possibly TRBD1 (6 bases). Sequences were obtained from CD4+ T cells sorted from blood. CDR3 bases: TGTGCCAGTAGTTCCCCTAGACAGGCGAATCAGCCCCAGCATTTT. Amino acid sequence: CASSSPRQANQPQHF. The full variable domain, its missing parts supplied by reference TRBV19 and TRBJ1-5, is DGGITQSPKYLFRKEGQNVTLSCEQNLNHDAMYWYRQDPGQGLRLIYYSQIVNDFQKGDIAEGYSVSREKKESFPLTVTSAQKNPTAFYLCASSSPRQANQPQHFGDGTRLSIL.